This T cell receptor beta chain appears in the sequencing data of a study of Graves' ophthalmopathy and Graves' hyperthyroidism. Looking at the study overall: Stable hyperthyroid donors showed no ophthalmopathy during 18 months follow-up.

This clonotype was detected ten times or more. Amplification of TCR beta CDR3 regions used RNA transcripts. Following a first-round RT-PCR that used HTBI primers, a second-round multiplex PCR was carried out. TCRdb used MiXCR to reprocess the multiplex PCR reads, holding one entry per CDR3 protein. The sample has around 1,200,000 distinct CDR3 sequences; about two fifths are singletons. This CDR3 has 15 amino acids. Germline CDR1 reads SEHNR; CDR2 reads FQNEAQ (reference sequence). The V and J ends lost 0 bases and 4 bases respectively, with 10 bases between them. Hyperthyroidism patients, aged 18 to 65, were newly diagnosed, under 2 months' duration. No donor had other autoimmune disease, uncontrolled infection, pregnancy or lactation.

Sequencing was done on a sample of peripheral blood or thyroid tissue (not recorded which). V gene TRBV7-9 combines with J gene TRBJ1-5; no reliable D call. The receptor was derived from an adult man with Graves' hyperthyroidism. CDR3 in amino acids: CASSLAGQNNQPQHF. The CDR3 DNA is TGTGCCAGCAGCTTAGCCGGCCAGAATAATCAGCCCCAGCATTTT.